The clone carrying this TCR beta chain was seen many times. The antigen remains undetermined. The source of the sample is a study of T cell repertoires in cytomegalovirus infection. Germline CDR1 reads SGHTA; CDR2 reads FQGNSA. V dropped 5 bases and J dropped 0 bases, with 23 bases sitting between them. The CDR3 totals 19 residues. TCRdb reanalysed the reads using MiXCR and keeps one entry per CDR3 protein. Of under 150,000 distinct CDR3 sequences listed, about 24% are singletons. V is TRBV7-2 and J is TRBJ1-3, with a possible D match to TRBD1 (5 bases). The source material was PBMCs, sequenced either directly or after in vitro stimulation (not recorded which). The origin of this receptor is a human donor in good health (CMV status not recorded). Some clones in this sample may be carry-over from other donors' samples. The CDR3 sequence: CASSPRVAGRFDSGNTIYF. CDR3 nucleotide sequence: TGTGCCAGCAGCCCGAGGGTGGCGGGACGGTTCGACTCTGGAAACACCATATATTTT.